This T cell receptor (beta chain) was found in a study of T cell responses to AZD1222 COVID-19 vaccine. The repertoire was sequenced with immunoSEQ multiplex PCR; TCRdb's copy has only in-frame clones and lacks some. The sample consists of about 120,000 clones, 80% to 95% of them appearing once. Sequencing was performed on peripheral blood, taken on day 0 of AZD1222 vaccination. The receptor was derived from an adult in good health.

In nucleotides, the CDR3 is TGTGCCAGCAGCTTAGTGGGGACAGGGACCTACGAGCAGTACTTC. As protein: CASSLVGTGTYEQYF. The chain is built from TRBV7-9 and TRBJ2-7; 9 bases map to TRBD1. CDR3 length equals 15 residues. Per germline, CDR1 SEHNR and CDR2 FQNEAQ (reference sequence). With 1 base clipped from V and 2 bases from J, the junction kept 3 bases outside the gene matches.